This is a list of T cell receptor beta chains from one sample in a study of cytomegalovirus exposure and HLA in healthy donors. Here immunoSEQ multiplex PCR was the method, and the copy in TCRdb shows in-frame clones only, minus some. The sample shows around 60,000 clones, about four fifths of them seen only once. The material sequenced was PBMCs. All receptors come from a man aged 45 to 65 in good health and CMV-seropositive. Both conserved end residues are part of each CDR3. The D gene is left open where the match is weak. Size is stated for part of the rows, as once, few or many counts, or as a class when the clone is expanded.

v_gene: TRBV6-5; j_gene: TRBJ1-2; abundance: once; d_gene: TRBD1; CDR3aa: CASRLGQAKYGYTF; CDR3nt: TGTGCCAGCCGTTTGGGACAGGCGAAATATGGCTACACCTTC
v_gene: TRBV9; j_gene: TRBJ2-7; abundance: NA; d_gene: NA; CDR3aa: CASSVGASINEQYF; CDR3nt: TGTGCCAGCAGCGTAGGAGCTTCCATTAACGAGCAGTACTTC
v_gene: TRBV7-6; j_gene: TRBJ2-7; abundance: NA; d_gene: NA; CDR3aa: CASSPGNYEQYF; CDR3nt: TGTGCCAGCAGCCCCGGGAACTACGAGCAGTACTTC
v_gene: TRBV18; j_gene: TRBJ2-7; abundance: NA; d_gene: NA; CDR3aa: CASSADPSYEQYF; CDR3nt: TGTGCCAGCTCCGCGGATCCCTCCTACGAGCAGTACTTC
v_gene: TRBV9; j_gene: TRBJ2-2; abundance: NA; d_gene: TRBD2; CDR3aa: CASSETGGYSGELFF; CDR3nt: TGTGCCAGCAGTGAGACCGGGGGGTATTCCGGGGAGCTGTTTTTT
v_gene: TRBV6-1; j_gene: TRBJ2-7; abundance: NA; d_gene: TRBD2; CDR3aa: CASSVDNPGLAGEHEQYF; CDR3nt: TGTGCCAGCAGTGTTGACAATCCGGGACTAGCGGGAGAGCACGAGCAGTACTTC
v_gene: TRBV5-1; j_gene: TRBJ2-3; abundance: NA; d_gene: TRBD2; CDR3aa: CASSGTAGATYTQYF; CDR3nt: TGCGCCAGCAGCGGAACAGCGGGAGCAACCTATACGCAGTATTTT
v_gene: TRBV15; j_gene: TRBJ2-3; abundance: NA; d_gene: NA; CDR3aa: CATSRGTDSPDTQYF; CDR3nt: TGTGCCACCAGCAGAGGTACGGACTCTCCGGATACGCAGTATTTT
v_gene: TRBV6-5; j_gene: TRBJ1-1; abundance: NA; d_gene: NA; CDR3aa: CASRPRGAHTEAFF; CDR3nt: TGTGCCAGCCGTCCTCGGGGGGCACACACTGAAGCTTTCTTT
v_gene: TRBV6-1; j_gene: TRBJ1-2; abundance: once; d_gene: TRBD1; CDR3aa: CASTGTGGGYGYTF; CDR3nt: TGTGCCAGCACCGGGACAGGGGGAGGGTATGGCTACACCTTC
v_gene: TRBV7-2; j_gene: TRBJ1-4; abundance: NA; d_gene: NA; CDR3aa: CASSSFQTANEKLFF; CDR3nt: TGTGCCAGCAGCTCCTTCCAGACAGCTAATGAAAAACTGTTTTTT
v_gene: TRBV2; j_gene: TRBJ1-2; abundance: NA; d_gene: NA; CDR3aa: CASSDQTNYGYTF; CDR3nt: TGTGCCAGCAGTGACCAGACTAACTATGGCTACACCTTC
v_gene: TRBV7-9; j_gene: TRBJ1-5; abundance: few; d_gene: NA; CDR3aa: CASSVAYNQPQHF; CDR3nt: TGTGCCAGCAGCGTAGCTTACAATCAGCCCCAGCATTTT
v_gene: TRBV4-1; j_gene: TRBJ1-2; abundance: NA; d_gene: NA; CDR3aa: CASSLTGYIQGGYGYTF; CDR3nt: TGCGCCAGCAGCCTCACGGGCTATATTCAGGGAGGTTATGGCTACACCTTC
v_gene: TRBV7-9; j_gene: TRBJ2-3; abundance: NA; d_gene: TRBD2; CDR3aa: CASSGGTSGRPDTQYF; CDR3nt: TGTGCCAGCAGCGGGGGGACTAGTGGTAGGCCCGATACGCAGTATTTT
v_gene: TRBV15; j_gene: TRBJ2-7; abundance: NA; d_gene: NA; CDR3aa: CATSRDRQSSYEQYF; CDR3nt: TGTGCCACCAGCAGGGACAGACAAAGCTCCTACGAGCAGTACTTC
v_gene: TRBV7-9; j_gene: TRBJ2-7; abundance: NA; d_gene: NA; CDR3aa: CALGGDYEQYF; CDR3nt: TGTGCCCTCGGAGGAGACTACGAGCAGTACTTC
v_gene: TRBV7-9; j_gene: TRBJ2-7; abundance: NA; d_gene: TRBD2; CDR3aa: CASSSWGGRFDEQYF; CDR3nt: TGTGCCAGCAGCTCGTGGGGGGGGAGGTTTGACGAGCAGTACTTC
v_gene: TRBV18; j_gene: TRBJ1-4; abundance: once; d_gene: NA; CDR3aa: CASSPSQGGEKLFF; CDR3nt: TGTGCCAGCTCACCTAGCCAGGGTGGTGAAAAACTGTTTTTT
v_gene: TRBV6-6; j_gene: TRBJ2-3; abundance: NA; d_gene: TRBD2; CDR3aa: CASRTGLAGGTDTQYF; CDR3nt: TGTGCCAGCAGGACGGGACTAGCGGGGGGGACAGATACGCAGTATTTT
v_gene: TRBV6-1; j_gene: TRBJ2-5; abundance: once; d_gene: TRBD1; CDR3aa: CASTSGQVQQETQYF; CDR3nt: TGTGCCAGCACTAGTGGACAGGTACAGCAAGAGACCCAGTACTTC
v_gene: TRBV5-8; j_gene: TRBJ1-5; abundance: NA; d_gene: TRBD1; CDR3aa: CASSSGQGEDNQPQHF; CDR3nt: TGTGCCAGCAGCTCTGGACAGGGTGAGGACAATCAGCCCCAGCATTTT